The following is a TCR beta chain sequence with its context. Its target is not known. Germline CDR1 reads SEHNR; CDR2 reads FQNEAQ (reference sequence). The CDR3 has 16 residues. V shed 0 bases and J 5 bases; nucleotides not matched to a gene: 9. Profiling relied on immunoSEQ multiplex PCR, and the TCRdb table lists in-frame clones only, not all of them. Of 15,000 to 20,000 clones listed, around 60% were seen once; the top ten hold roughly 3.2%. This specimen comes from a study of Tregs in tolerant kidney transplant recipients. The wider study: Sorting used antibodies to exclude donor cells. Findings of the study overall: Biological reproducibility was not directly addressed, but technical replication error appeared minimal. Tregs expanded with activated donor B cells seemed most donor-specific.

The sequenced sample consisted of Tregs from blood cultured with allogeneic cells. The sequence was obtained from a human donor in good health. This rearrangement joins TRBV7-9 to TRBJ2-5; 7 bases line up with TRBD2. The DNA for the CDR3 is TGTGCCAGCAGCTTAGCCCGCGGGGATAGCGGGGAGACCCAGTACTTC. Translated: CASSLARGDSGETQYF.